Each of the 10 T cell receptor beta chains below was sequenced from the same sample in a study of blood T cell repertoires in COVID-19. Profiling relied on immunoSEQ multiplex PCR, and the TCRdb table lists in-frame clones only, not all of them. The data contain just over 300,000 clones, 85% to 90% of them singletons. The sample consisted of PBMCs or T cells enriched from blood (not recorded which). The origin of the receptors is a man aged 25-45 years who had recovered from COVID-19.

V gene TRBV20-1 combines with J gene TRBJ1-2; D is undetermined. From germline, CDR1 is DFQATT and CDR2 SNEGSKA (reference sequence). The length of the CDR3 is 11 residues. Trimming removed 5 bases from V and 7 bases from J, with 11 bases in between. CDR3 DNA sequence: TGCAGTGCTGATGGTGGTAGTGGCTACACCTTC. Translation gives CSADGGSGYTF.

The chain carries TRBV6-2 or TRBV6-3 and TRBJ2-5; TRBD1 might be the D (6 bases). The germline V gene has CDR1 MNHEY and CDR2 SVGEGT. Trimming left V 6 bases short and J 5 bases short, with 22 bases between. The CDR3 is 16 amino acids. CDR3 coding DNA: TGTGCCAGCAGCCCTCTGGGCCAGGGGTCTAGGGAGACCCAGTACTTC. Its translation is CASSPLGQGSRETQYF.

The CDR3 protein is CASSWAGLVGQPQHF. CDR3 DNA: TGTGCCAGCAGTTGGGCGGGGCTAGTAGGTCAGCCCCAGCATTTT. The rearrangement joins TRBV28 to TRBJ1-5; tentative D call: TRBD1 (5 bases). Trimming left V 4 bases short and J 6 bases short, with 16 bases between. The CDR3 has 15 amino acids. In germline, CDR1 is MDHEN, CDR2 SYDVKM.

This clone was counted a few times. The chain is built from TRBV7-6 and TRBJ1-4; D is unclear. V was shortened by 1 base and J by 0 bases, with 9 bases between the two germline ends. The CDR3 sequence is 16 residues long. Germline CDR1 is SGHVS and CDR2 is FNYEAQ. CDR3 residues: CASSLDHVATNEKLFF. The CDR3, as DNA: TGTGCCAGCAGCTTAGACCACGTAGCAACTAATGAAAAACTGTTTTTT.

The chain carries TRBV6-5 and TRBJ1-6; tentative D call: TRBD1 (6 bases). CDR3 length: 15 amino acids. The V end lost 6 bases, the J end lost 6 bases, and 15 bases lay between the germline ends. Germline CDR1 reads MNHEY; CDR2 reads SVGAGI. CDR3 protein: CASSLQGPLNSPLHF. The CDR3 region has the DNA TGTGCCAGCAGCCTACAGGGTCCACTTAATTCACCCCTCCACTTT.

This chain uses TRBV5-1 with TRBJ2-5; 9 bases map to TRBD2. In germline, CDR1 is SGHRS, CDR2 YFSETQ. V was pared by 2 bases and J by 4 bases, with 12 bases of the junction left unmatched. The CDR3 is 17 residues long. Here the CDR3 DNA reads TGCGCCAGCAGCTTCACTCCTGTTAGCGGGAGAGGAGAGACCCAGTACTTC. Protein: CASSFTPVSGRGETQYF.

This chain joins TRBV24-1 and TRBJ2-5, with D possibly TRBD1 on 6 matching bases. The V gene's germline CDR1 is KGHDR and CDR2 SFDVKD. The CDR3 is 13 residues long. Trimming removed 2 bases from V and 5 bases from J, with 8 bases in between. DNA for the CDR3: TGTGCCACCAGTGATTACAGGGTGGAGACCCAGTACTTC. This gives the protein CATSDYRVETQYF.

This clone has only one observation. V is TRBV27 and J is TRBJ1-2; D is uncertain. The CDR3 sequence is 13 residues long. CDR1 is MNHEY, CDR2 SMNVEV, per germline (reference sequence). Trimming removed 2 bases from V and 8 bases from J, with 12 bases in between. As DNA, the CDR3 is TGTGCCAGCAGTTTAAGGGAGGCTGGCGGCTACACCTTC. Its translation: CASSLREAGGYTF.

This chain uses TRBV9 with TRBJ2-5; the match to TRBD2 covers 12 bases. CDR3 length equals 14 residues. V shed 0 bases, J shed 9 bases, and the junction held 3 bases outside the gene matches. Germline V gives CDR1 SGDLS, CDR2 YYNGEE. This CDR3 is CASSVGLAGESQYF. The DNA for the CDR3 is TGTGCCAGCAGCGTAGGACTAGCGGGGGAGTCCCAGTACTTC. Full variable domain (rest looked up from reference TRBV9 and TRBJ2-5): DSGVTQTPKHLITATGQRVTLRCSPRSGDLSVYWYQQSLDQGLQFLIQYYNGEERAKGNILERFSAQQFPDLHSELNLSSLELGDSALYFCASSVGLAGESQYFGPGTRLLVL.

There are a few counts of this clone. The gene calls are TRBV4-1 and TRBJ2-7; D is possibly TRBD1 (6 bases). In germline, CDR1 is MGHRA, CDR2 YSYEKL. The CDR3 is 13 residues long. V lost 0 bases to trimming and J lost 6 bases, with 9 bases between them. The CDR3 here is CASSQEPRGEQYF. For the CDR3, the DNA is TGCGCCAGCAGCCAAGAACCCAGGGGCGAGCAGTACTTC.